Following are 19 T cell receptor beta chains from one sample sequenced in a study of Graves' ophthalmopathy and Graves' hyperthyroidism. Scientists amplified the TCR beta CDR3 regions from RNA transcripts. Following a first-round RT-PCR that used HTBI primers, a second-round multiplex PCR was carried out. One entry per CDR3 protein, called by TCRdb with MiXCR from the multiplex PCR reads. The sample has 200,000 to 250,000 distinct CDR3 sequences, under 30% seen once; the top ten hold about 8.2%. Material: peripheral blood. The receptors stem from a man aged 45 to 65 with Graves' ophthalmopathy.

Regarding this clonotype: A much larger clone is a single base away; this may be a read error. The V call is TRBV12-3 or TRBV12-4, the J call TRBJ2-4; D is uncertain. The CDR3 extends over 17 amino acids. With 3 bases removed from V and 2 bases from J, the gap between germline ends came to 17 bases. In DNA form, the CDR3 reads TGTGCCAGCAGTTTTCGGTTAACAATTCGGTCCAAAAACATTCAGTACTTC. Its protein product is CASSFRLTIRSKNIQYF.

This clonotype has only a few counts. V gene TRBV6-1 combines with J gene TRBJ2-5; no definite D call. This CDR3 region has 16 residues. Trimming took off 1 base at V and 5 bases at J, with 17 bases between the two ends. Per germline, CDR1 MNHNS and CDR2 SASEGT. CDR3: CASSEGLVGVFETQYF. CDR3 in DNA: TGTGCCAGCAGTGAAGGACTCGTTGGGGTTTTCGAGACCCAGTACTTC.

The chain carries TRBV11-2 and TRBJ1-5; a weak D match, TRBD1 (5 bases). V lost 5 bases, J lost 0 bases, and 11 bases lay in between. The CDR3 covers 15 residues. Germline V gene data show CDR1 as SGHAT and CDR2 as FQNNGV. The CDR3 nucleotides read TGTGCCAGCAGCCCCGGGGACGTTAGCAATCAGCCCCAGCATTTT. Translating gives CASSPGDVSNQPQHF. The variable domain in full, with the rest retrieved from reference TRBV11-2 and TRBJ1-5, is EAGVAQSPRYKIIEKRQSVAFWCNPISGHATLYWYQQILGQGPKLLIQFQNNGVVDDSQLPKDRFSAERLKGVDSTLKIQPAKLEDSAVYLCASSPGDVSNQPQHFGDGTRLSIL.

The J gene is TRBJ2-5, the V gene TRBV29-1; TRBD1 matches at 10 bases. Germline CDR1 reads SQVTM; CDR2 reads ANQGSEA. The CDR3 runs 14 residues. After removal of 7 bases from V and 0 bases from J, the junction contained 5 bases not matched to a gene. This CDR3 reads CSARDRGHQETQYF. The CDR3 nucleotides read TGCAGCGCAAGGGACAGGGGTCACCAAGAGACCCAGTACTTC.

At least ten counts were recorded for this clonotype. The rearrangement uses TRBV11-2 and TRBJ2-5, with D hard to call. This CDR3 is built from 15 residues. The V gene's germline CDR1 is SGHAT and CDR2 FQNNGV. Trimming shortened V by 2 bases and J by 0 bases, and 10 bases separated the two germline ends. In DNA, the CDR3 is TGTGCCAGCAGCTTAATGCCTAATTACCAAGAGACCCAGTACTTC. Protein: CASSLMPNYQETQYF.

This CDR3 reads CASSLEPRTGAKVYGYTF. As DNA, the CDR3 is TGTGCCAGCAGCTTAGAGCCCCGGACAGGGGCGAAAGTCTATGGCTACACCTTC. The chain joins TRBV7-8 to TRBJ1-2, with 9 bases fitting TRBD1. Unmatched junction bases numbered 13, after V lost 1 base and J lost 4 bases. CDR1 and CDR2 from the germline V gene are SGHVS and FQNEAQ. This CDR3 is 18 amino acids long.

This clonotype was seen many times. The chain joins TRBV7-9 to TRBJ1-2; no reliable D call. CDR1 is SEHNR and CDR2 is FQNEAQ in the germline V gene (reference sequence). The CDR3 is 16 residues long. V lost 7 bases, J lost 5 bases, and 23 bases lay in between. CDR3 in DNA: TGTGCCAGCAACGGGATCGACGACTTTATTCGGTATGGCTACACCTTC. This sequence encodes CASNGIDDFIRYGYTF.

In its sample, this clonotype was seen many times. The chain couples TRBV6-2 or TRBV6-3 to TRBJ2-4; 10 bases map to TRBD2. The length of the CDR3 is 17 residues. Losses at the gene ends were 9 bases for V and 0 bases for J; bases not matched to a gene: 11. CDR1 and CDR2 (germline): MNHEY, SVGEGT. The CDR3 protein is CARIAGGLLLAKNIQYF. The CDR3 DNA reads TGTGCCAGGATAGCGGGAGGCCTACTACTAGCCAAAAACATTCAGTACTTC.

At least ten counts were recorded for this clonotype. Since a much larger clone is just one base distant, this may be a read error. The missing conserved phenylalanine or tryptophan at the end of this CDR3 makes a read error likely. V usage is TRBV15 and J usage is TRBJ1-5; D remains unclear. This CDR3 spans 13 amino acids. Looked up from germline, CDR1 is LNHNV and CDR2 is YYDKDF (reference sequence). The V and J ends lost 3 bases and 3 bases respectively, with 6 bases between them. The CDR3 here is CATSRAINQPQHS. The CDR3 coding sequence is TGTGCCACCAGCAGGGCTATCAATCAGCCCCAGCATTCT.

The chain uses TRBV30 and TRBJ2-5; possible D gene TRBD1, 5 bases. Trimming stripped 3 bases from V and 1 base from J, with 9 bases between. CDR1 and CDR2 (germline): GTSNPN, SVGIG (reference sequence). The CDR3 is 13 residues long. The CDR3 region is CAWSTGAQETQYF. As DNA, the CDR3 is TGTGCCTGGAGCACTGGGGCCCAAGAGACCCAGTACTTC.

The rearrangement joins TRBV6-5 to TRBJ2-5; 8 bases fit TRBD2. V shed 2 bases and J 7 bases; nucleotides not matched to a gene: 6. CDR1 is MNHEY, CDR2 SVGAGI, per germline. CDR3 length: 14 residues. CDR3 nucleotides: TGTGCCAGCAGTTACGGAGCGGGAGATGGGACCCAGTACTTC. Encoded protein: CASSYGAGDGTQYF.

At least ten counts were recorded for this clonotype. CDR3 nucleotides: TGTGCCAGCGCGGCGGGAGTCCACGGGGAGCTGTTTTTT. Amino acid sequence: CASAAGVHGELFF. The chain is built from TRBV12-3 or TRBV12-4 and TRBJ2-2, with 7 bases lining up with TRBD2. With V trimmed by 8 bases and J by 7 bases, 7 bases remained unmatched. This CDR3 comprises 13 residues.

This clonotype has more than one count but fewer than ten. CDR3 DNA sequence: TGTGCCAGCACCCCCCGCAGGGGGTCCGTCCAAGAGACCCAGTACTTC. Translating it yields CASTPRRGSVQETQYF. The chain joins TRBV12-3 or TRBV12-4 to TRBJ2-5, with TRBD1 matching over 7 bases. The CDR3 extends over 16 amino acids. Trimming removed 7 bases from V and 1 base from J; junction bases left unmatched: 12.

There are many counts of this clonotype. The CDR3 region has the DNA TGTGCCAGCATTTTCGGACAGGGACAAGAGACCCAGTACTTC. Its protein is CASIFGQGQETQYF. The chain links TRBV6-5 to TRBJ2-5; the match to TRBD1 covers 8 bases. Germline CDR1 MNHEY, CDR2 SVGAGI. CDR3 size: 14 residues. Losses at the gene ends were 7 bases for V and 2 bases for J; bases not matched to a gene: 6.

In this sample, this clonotype turned up many times. The chain joins TRBV2 to TRBJ2-5; TRBD2 aligns across 8 bases. CDR1 and CDR2 from the germline V gene are SNHLY and FYNNEI. After removal of 8 bases from V and 5 bases from J, the junction contained 7 bases not matched to a gene. CDR3 length equals 13 residues. As DNA, the CDR3 is TGTGCCAGCCAAAGCGGGAGTGTGGAGACCCAGTACTTC. This codes for CASQSGSVETQYF.

The chain employs TRBV7-3 and TRBJ2-7; D is perhaps TRBD1 or TRBD2 (5 bases each). Germline V gene lookup returns CDR1 SGHTA and CDR2 FQGTGA. This CDR3 comprises 15 residues. The V end was cut by 5 bases, the J end by 1 base, with 15 bases between. The CDR3 reads CASSPQGDGSYEQYF. The CDR3 region has the DNA TGTGCCAGCAGCCCTCAAGGGGACGGTTCCTACGAGCAGTACTTC.

The V call is TRBV10-3, the J call TRBJ2-7; TRBD2 is a possible D gene (5 bases). The CDR3 is made up of 13 amino acids. CDR1 ENHRY and CDR2 SYGVKD come from the germline V gene. The ends were cut back, 7 bases at V and 1 base at J, with 11 bases in the middle. The chain's CDR3 is CAIISSNSYEQYF. CDR3 nucleotide sequence: TGTGCCATCATTTCTAGCAATTCCTACGAGCAGTACTTC.

The chain couples TRBV6-1 to TRBJ1-6; TRBD1 is a possible D gene (5 bases). The CDR3 runs 16 residues. V was clipped by 6 bases and J by 10 bases, with 22 bases between them. Germline CDR1 and CDR2: MNHNS and SASEGT. For the CDR3, the DNA is TGTGCCAGCAGCCCCATCCAGTCGGGGGGGAAATCACCCCTCCACTTT. Translation: CASSPIQSGGKSPLHF.

This rearrangement joins TRBV11-1 to TRBJ1-1; D not certain. Between the trimmed V and J ends, which lost 1 base and 4 bases, there was a span of 10 bases. The CDR3 contains 14 residues. Germline-derived CDR1 and CDR2 are SGHAT and FQDESV (reference sequence). CDR3 DNA: TGTGCCAGCAGCTTAGAAGAGGTAGGCACTGAAGCTTTCTTT. Protein product: CASSLEEVGTEAFF.